This T cell receptor beta chain comes out of a study of control samples from healthy donors and cancer patients. Here immunoSEQ multiplex PCR was the method, and the copy in TCRdb shows in-frame clones only, minus some. The sample includes 55,000 to 80,000 clones, over 85% seen only once; the top ten take less than 6%. V was shortened by 4 bases and J by 2 bases, with 5 bases between the two germline ends. The CDR3 is 12 residues long. Germline CDR1 KGHSH, CDR2 LQKENI. The TCR sequence derives from a man aged 60-69 years with colorectal cancer. Sequenced sample: PBMCs. The genes are TRBV18 and TRBJ2-5; D gene unclear. The CDR3 region is CASSREQETQYF. The CDR3 nucleotides are TGTGCCAGCTCACGGGAACAAGAGACCCAGTACTTC.